The 10 T cell receptor beta chains below all came from one sample that was sequenced in a study of regulatory T cells in long-lasting Graves disease. Arm-PCR of CDR3 regions and iRepertoire HTBI primers were the basis on which TCR beta libraries were built. A single record per CDR3 protein comes from TCRdb applying MiXCR to the multiplex PCR reads. The sample contains hundreds of thousands of distinct CDR3 sequences, 15% to 20% of which appear only once. Time point noted: newly diagnosed GD, antithyroid drugs for less than 3 months. The authors made the TCR library using RNA they extracted from PBMCs. This sample was shared with a second study, whose subject was T cells in Graves' hyperthyroidism and ophthalmopathy.

The starting material was peripheral blood mononuclear cells (PBMCs), obtained at new diagnosis, from a patient treated with antithyroid drugs. These receptors were obtained from a woman in her forties or fifties with Graves disease.

This clonotype was detected many times. The chain has TRBV9 and TRBJ1-1; D unclear. V lost 0 bases to trimming and J lost 4 bases, with 10 bases between them. Germline V lookup: CDR1 SGDLS, CDR2 YYNGEE. This CDR3 contains 14 residues. CDR3 sequence (DNA): TGTGCCAGCAGCGTAGTCCCTTCTGGCACTGAAGCTTTCTTT. Protein: CASSVVPSGTEAFF.

At least ten counts were recorded for this clonotype. V and J are TRBV2 and TRBJ2-1; 9 bases line up with TRBD1. In germline, CDR1 is SNHLY, CDR2 FYNNEI. The CDR3 extends over 13 amino acids. J was trimmed by 8 bases and V by 10 bases; bases with no gene match: 9. Here the CDR3 reads CANRGQITDEQFF. The CDR3 nucleotides read TGTGCCAACAGGGGGCAAATAACCGATGAGCAGTTCTTC.

This clonotype came up a few times. The chain uses TRBV29-1 and TRBJ2-3, with a tentative D call TRBD2 (6 bases). Germline V CDR1 and CDR2: SQVTM, ANQGSEA. This CDR3 has 13 residues. Trimming left V 6 bases short and J 4 bases short, with 14 bases between. CDR3 in DNA: TGCAGCGTGGGCGGGGCCAGCGCAGATACGCAGTATTTT. This codes for CSVGGASADTQYF.

The V gene is TRBV19, the J gene TRBJ2-7; TRBD1 matches at 8 bases. With 1 base clipped from V and 1 base from J, the junction kept 0 bases outside the gene matches. This CDR3 is 14 amino acids long. Germline V gene data show CDR1 as LNHDA and CDR2 as SQIVND (reference sequence). In DNA, the CDR3 is TGTGCCAGTAGTATAGGACAGGGGTCCTACGAGCAGTACTTC. It is translated as CASSIGQGSYEQYF. The full variable domain, completed using reference TRBV19 and TRBJ2-7, is DGGITQSPKYLFRKEGQNVTLSCEQNLNHDAMYWYRQDPGQGLRLIYYSQIVNDFQKGDIAEGYSVSREKKESFPLTVTSAQKNPTAFYLCASSIGQGSYEQYFGPGTRLTVT.

This clonotype was counted only a few times. This chain links TRBV6-1 with TRBJ2-6, with D possibly being TRBD1 or TRBD2 (7 bases each). Germline V gene lookup returns CDR1 MNHNS and CDR2 SASEGT. V lost 5 bases and J lost 4, with 18 bases in between. CDR3 length: 17 amino acids. The CDR3 DNA reads TGTGCCAGCAGTAGACAGGGAGGGGCGGCCGGGGCCAACGTCCTGACTTTC. Encoded protein: CASSRQGGAAGANVLTF.

This clonotype has just a few counts. This chain connects TRBV2 to TRBJ2-2; 9 nucleotides agree with TRBD1. Germline CDR1 SNHLY, CDR2 FYNNEI. V gave up 11 bases and J gave up 6 bases; unmatched junction bases: 7. The CDR3 totals 13 residues. The CDR3 region is CAYGQGIAGELFF. For the CDR3, the DNA is TGTGCCTATGGACAGGGGATCGCCGGGGAGCTGTTTTTT.

For this clonotype: One end of the junction does not line up with germline, which may come from a read error. The chain carries TRBV7-2 and TRBJ1-6; D is unclear. Germline V gene lookup returns CDR1 SGHTA and CDR2 FQGNSA. The CDR3 is made up of 14 amino acids. The CDR3 loop reads CASLRGSSNSPLYF. The DNA of the CDR3 is TGTGCCAGCCTTAGAGGCAGCTCAAATTCACCCCTCTACTTT.

This chain connects TRBV7-2 to TRBJ1-1; tentatively, D is TRBD1 (5 bases). This CDR3 has 15 amino acids. Per the germline V gene, CDR1 is SGHTA and CDR2 is FQGNSA. Trimming shortened V by 5 bases and J by 0 bases, and 13 bases separated the two germline ends. For the CDR3, the DNA is TGTGCCAGCAGCCCACCACGGACAATGAACACTGAAGCTTTCTTT. Translated, it gives CASSPPRTMNTEAFF.

This clonotype came up many times. The gene calls are TRBV10-3 and TRBJ2-1, with TRBD2 as a possible D gene (6 bases). In germline, CDR1 is ENHRY, CDR2 SYGVKD. Trimming removed 3 bases at V and 4 bases at J, with 13 bases between. The CDR3 spans 15 residues. In DNA, the CDR3 is TGTGCCATCAGTGAACCGGGCCGGGGGTACAATGAGCAGTTCTTC. It encodes CAISEPGRGYNEQFF.

In regard to this clonotype: A far more abundant clone sits one base away, making this likely a read error. The rearrangement joins TRBV6-4 to TRBJ1-1; D is uncertain. Deletions cut 8 bases from V and 6 bases from J, with 13 bases between. The V gene's germline CDR1 is MRHNA and CDR2 SNTAGT. This CDR3 is built from 12 residues. CDR3 coding DNA: TGTGCCAGCGAGGAAGGTTGGTCTGAAGCTTTCTTT. Translating gives CASEEGWSEAFF.